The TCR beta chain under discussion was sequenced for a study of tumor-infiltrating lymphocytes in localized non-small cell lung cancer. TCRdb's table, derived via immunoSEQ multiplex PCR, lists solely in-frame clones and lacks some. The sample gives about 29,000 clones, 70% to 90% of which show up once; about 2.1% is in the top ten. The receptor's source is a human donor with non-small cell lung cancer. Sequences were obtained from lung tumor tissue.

DNA of the CDR3: TGTGCCAGCAGCTCCAGCCTCTATACGCAGTATTTT. Its translation: CASSSSLYTQYF. The chain is built from TRBV5-8 and TRBJ2-3; D gene ambiguous. Germline V lookup: CDR1 SGHTS, CDR2 YDEGEE. The CDR3 loop spans 12 amino acids. Trimming took 3 bases from V and 7 from J, leaving 9 bases between them.